Listed below are T cell receptor beta chains from one sample, sequenced in a study of cytomegalovirus exposure and HLA in healthy donors. Repertoires were generated with immunoSEQ multiplex PCR, while TCRdb's copy carries only in-frame clones and drops some. This sample's table reports 180,000 or so clones. Sequencing was performed on PBMCs. These receptor sequences come from a boy aged 5-17 years in good health and CMV-seronegative. Both conserved end residues are part of each CDR3. Fields, in order: CDR3 length, V gene, J gene, D gene, CDR3 protein, CDR3 DNA. A D gene is named only where the DNA matches it firmly.

length: 13; V: TRBV29-1; J: TRBJ2-7; D: TRBD1; CDR3: CSVFAGGLNEQYF; DNA: TGCAGCGTTTTCGCAGGGGGCCTGAACGAGCAGTACTTC
length: 13; V: TRBV28; J: TRBJ1-1; D: -; CDR3: CASILGREAEAFF; DNA: TGTGCCAGCATCCTTGGAAGGGAGGCTGAAGCTTTCTTT
length: 16; V: TRBV11-2; J: TRBJ2-5; D: TRBD1; CDR3: CASSLKWDRGTETQYF; DNA: TGTGCCAGCAGCTTAAAGTGGGACAGGGGGACGGAGACCCAGTACTTC
length: 14; V: TRBV5-4; J: TRBJ1-2; D: TRBD1; CDR3: CASTPTGDNYGYTF; DNA: TGTGCCAGCACACCGACAGGGGATAACTATGGCTACACCTTC
length: 15; V: TRBV6-4; J: TRBJ2-3; D: TRBD2; CDR3: CASSDRAGDTDTQYF; DNA: TGTGCCAGCAGTGACCGAGCGGGGGACACAGATACGCAGTATTTT
length: 15; V: TRBV6-4; J: TRBJ2-5; D: TRBD2; CDR3: CASSPSGGAGETQYF; DNA: TGTGCCAGCAGTCCTAGCGGGGGGGCTGGAGAGACCCAGTACTTC
length: 15; V: TRBV9; J: TRBJ2-7; D: TRBD1; CDR3: CASSVATGPSYEQYF; DNA: TGTGCCAGCAGCGTAGCGACAGGGCCTTCATACGAGCAGTACTTC
length: 13; V: TRBV6-5; J: TRBJ2-7; D: -; CDR3: CASSYYPEGEQYF; DNA: TGTGCCAGCAGTTACTACCCGGAGGGCGAGCAGTACTTC
length: 14; V: TRBV27; J: TRBJ2-1; D: -; CDR3: CASSNGGARHEQFF; DNA: TGTGCCAGCAGTAATGGGGGGGCTAGGCATGAGCAGTTCTTC
length: 16; V: TRBV7-9; J: TRBJ1-2; D: -; CDR3: CASSPHRQGRSFGYTF; DNA: TGTGCCAGCAGCCCCCACCGCCAAGGGAGGAGCTTTGGCTACACCTTC
length: 14; V: TRBV6-5; J: TRBJ2-5; D: -; CDR3: CASSYRGDQETQYF; DNA: TGTGCCAGCAGTTATAGAGGAGACCAAGAGACCCAGTACTTC
length: 17; V: TRBV18; J: TRBJ2-1; D: TRBD2; CDR3: CASSPIRGTSGGLEQFF; DNA: TGTGCCAGCTCACCTATTCGGGGGACTAGCGGGGGTTTGGAGCAGTTCTTC
length: 14; V: TRBV9; J: TRBJ2-7; D: TRBD1; CDR3: CASSQRAGGDEQYF; DNA: TGTGCCAGCAGCCAACGGGCAGGGGGCGACGAGCAGTACTTC
length: 15; V: TRBV9; J: TRBJ2-1; D: -; CDR3: CASSVRGDAYNEQFF; DNA: TGTGCCAGCAGCGTTCGTGGAGACGCCTACAATGAGCAGTTCTTC
length: 18; V: TRBV10-2; J: TRBJ1-6; D: -; CDR3: CASSNVPTLDYFGSPLHF; DNA: TGCGCCAGCAGTAACGTCCCGACACTCGATTATTTTGGTTCACCCCTCCACTTT
length: 13; V: TRBV19; J: TRBJ1-2; D: TRBD1; CDR3: CASSIGRGQGYTF; DNA: TGTGCCAGTAGTATAGGTAGGGGGCAAGGCTACACCTTC
length: 14; V: TRBV7-2; J: TRBJ2-3; D: -; CDR3: CASSLAGAQDTQYF; DNA: TGTGCCAGCAGCTTAGCGGGGGCCCAAGATACGCAGTATTTT
length: 15; V: TRBV7-2; J: TRBJ2-5; D: TRBD1; CDR3: CASSLAGQGIETQYF; DNA: TGTGCCAGCAGCTTAGCGGGACAGGGTATCGAGACCCAGTACTTC
length: 16; V: TRBV4-1; J: TRBJ1-2; D: -; CDR3: CASSQDLARGPYGYTF; DNA: TGCGCCAGCAGCCAAGATCTAGCCAGGGGACCCTATGGCTACACCTTC
length: 16; V: TRBV4-1; J: TRBJ2-7; D: -; CDR3: CASSQGSARGINEQYF; DNA: TGCGCCAGCAGCCAAGGATCTGCCCGGGGGATCAACGAGCAGTACTTC
length: 17; V: TRBV9; J: TRBJ1-4; D: -; CDR3: CASSEPRRAEFNEKLFF; DNA: TGTGCCAGCAGCGAGCCCCGCAGGGCGGAATTTAATGAAAAACTGTTTTTT
length: 16; V: TRBV11-2; J: TRBJ2-5; D: TRBD1; CDR3: CASRPPGQGGGETQYF; DNA: TGTGCCAGCAGGCCCCCGGGACAGGGCGGAGGGGAGACCCAGTACTTC
length: 19; V: TRBV11-2; J: TRBJ1-6; D: -; CDR3: CASSLEGRTRSSYNSPLHF; DNA: TGTGCCAGCAGCTTGGAGGGCAGAACAAGGAGCTCCTATAATTCACCCCTCCACTTT
length: 15; V: TRBV7-9; J: TRBJ2-1; D: TRBD1; CDR3: CASSPVRDRVQEQFF; DNA: TGTGCCAGCAGCCCCGTCCGGGACAGGGTACAGGAGCAGTTCTTC
length: 14; V: TRBV2; J: TRBJ2-3; D: TRBD2; CDR3: CAGTVSGSKDTQYF; DNA: TGTGCCGGAACGGTCAGCGGGAGCAAAGATACGCAGTATTTT
length: 15; V: TRBV4-1; J: TRBJ1-6; D: -; CDR3: CASSQAGSVYSPLHF; DNA: TGCGCCAGCAGCCAAGCGGGTTCAGTCTACTCACCCCTCCACTTT
length: 16; V: TRBV5-6; J: TRBJ2-4; D: -; CDR3: CASSLRSGGLKNIQYF; DNA: TGTGCCAGCAGCTTGAGGAGTGGGGGCCTCAAAAACATTCAGTACTTC
length: 14; V: TRBV27; J: TRBJ1-1; D: TRBD1; CDR3: CASSPGQPNTEAFF; DNA: TGTGCCAGCAGTCCGGGACAGCCGAACACTGAAGCTTTCTTT
length: 14; V: TRBV2; J: TRBJ1-1; D: TRBD1; CDR3: CASRSGQTNTEAFF; DNA: TGTGCCAGCAGATCGGGACAGACGAACACTGAAGCTTTCTTT